A single sample is the source of the 25 T cell receptor beta chains below, sequenced in a study of T cells in Graves' hyperthyroidism and ophthalmopathy. There were TCR beta CDR3 regions amplified from RNA transcripts. RT-PCR in the first round (using the HTBI primer set) targeted the TCR CDR3. TCRdb recomputed calls from the multiplex PCR reads with MiXCR, one row per CDR3 protein. The table lists a few hundred thousand distinct CDR3 sequences, about an eighth of them singletons, with 5% to 6% in the top ten. Sequenced: blood. All receptors derive from a woman aged 18 to 35 with Graves' hyperthyroidism.

This clonotype was observed at least ten times. The rearrangement links TRBV28 to TRBJ2-2; D may match TRBD1 or TRBD2 (5 bases each). The length of the CDR3 is 14 residues. Per germline, CDR1 MDHEN and CDR2 SYDVKM. The V and J ends lost 6 bases and 13 bases respectively, with 21 bases between them. The CDR3, as DNA: TGTGCCAGCAGCCTTCCCGAGGAAGCGAGGGGGCTGTTTTTT. This sequence encodes CASSLPEEARGLFF.

This clonotype was observed once. A much larger clone differs by one base, so this may be a read error. The J gene is TRBJ2-1, the V gene TRBV30; TRBD2 matches 7 bases. Unmatched junction bases numbered 15, after V lost 5 bases and J lost 8 bases. The CDR3 loop spans 15 amino acids. Germline V CDR1 and CDR2: GTSNPN, SVGIG (reference sequence). The CDR3 spells CAWGNGGRGLYEQFF. CDR3 sequence (DNA): TGTGCCTGGGGCAACGGAGGGAGGGGCTTGTATGAGCAGTTCTTC.

This clonotype turned up a few times. The chain recombines TRBV20-1 with TRBJ2-5; the D is unclear. The length of the CDR3 is 12 residues. V gave up 8 bases and J gave up 2 bases, with 12 bases separating them. Germline CDR1 is DFQATT and CDR2 is SNEGSKA (reference sequence). The CDR3: CSSRHGQETQYF. The CDR3, as DNA: TGCAGTTCGAGACACGGTCAAGAGACCCAGTACTTC.

This clonotype appeared a few times. The chain joins TRBV18 to TRBJ2-2; D gene ambiguous. The CDR3 has 16 amino acids. CDR1 is KGHSH, CDR2 LQKENI, per germline. V was cut by 1 base and J by 3 bases, with 12 bases left in between. CDR3 in amino acids: CASSPLSPVDTGELFF. Here the CDR3 DNA reads TGTGCCAGCTCACCACTCAGCCCAGTTGACACCGGGGAGCTGTTTTTT.

There are a few counts of this clonotype. The rearrangement joins TRBV7-8 to TRBJ2-1, with 11 bases that match TRBD2. This CDR3 has 13 amino acids. CDR1 and CDR2 from the germline V gene are SGHVS and FQNEAQ. J gave up 14 bases and V 4 bases, and 7 bases lay outside the gene matches. The chain's CDR3 is CASSSGTSGQKFF. The CDR3 coding sequence is TGTGCCAGCAGCTCGGGGACTAGCGGCCAAAAGTTCTTC.

Remarks on this clonotype: A much more abundant neighbour one base away suggests this may be a read error. The chain carries TRBV20-1 and TRBJ2-1; D is unresolved. V was trimmed by 6 bases and J by 9 bases, leaving 15 bases between them. The CDR3 has 12 residues. Germline V gene sequence: CDR1 DFQATT, CDR2 SNEGSKA (reference sequence). In nucleotides, the CDR3 is TGCAGTGCAAGATCGATAGGGCCTGAGCAGTTCTTC. The encoded protein is CSARSIGPEQFF.

This clonotype was counted many times. This chain connects TRBV7-8 to TRBJ1-6; maybe TRBD1 (6 bases). The germline V gene has CDR1 SGHVS and CDR2 FQNEAQ. V lost 2 bases and J lost 7, with 12 bases in between. The CDR3 has 15 residues. The CDR3 DNA follows: TGTGCCAGCAGCTTATCGACAGGCTTAAATTCACCCCTCCACTTT. Translation gives CASSLSTGLNSPLHF.

At least ten counts were recorded for this clonotype. This chain links TRBV30 with TRBJ1-4; D possibly corresponds to TRBD1 (6 bases). CDR1 and CDR2 from the germline V gene are GTSNPN and SVGIG (reference sequence). This CDR3 spans 14 amino acids. Trimming took 2 bases from V and 8 from J, leaving 15 bases between them. The CDR3, as DNA: TGTGCCTGGAGTTCCACAGGGATGAGAGAAAAACTGTTTTTT. Translated: CAWSSTGMREKLFF.

The chain joins TRBV6-6 to TRBJ2-3; 11 bases map to TRBD2. V was pared by 2 bases and J by 1 base, with 5 bases of the junction left unmatched. The germline V gene encodes CDR1 MNHNY and CDR2 SVGAGI (reference sequence). The CDR3 has 17 amino acids. The CDR3 DNA is TGTGCCAGCAGTTACACTAGCGGGAGTACGGGCACAGATACGCAGTATTTT. This translates into CASSYTSGSTGTDTQYF.

This clonotype was observed a few times. The chain uses TRBV28 and TRBJ1-6; D possibly corresponds to TRBD1 (5 bases). V dropped 4 bases and J dropped 1 base, with 11 bases sitting between them. From germline, CDR1 is MDHEN and CDR2 SYDVKM. The CDR3 loop spans 16 amino acids. CDR3 sequence (DNA): TGTGCCAGCAGTTCTCATCAGGGATCCTATAATTCACCCCTCCACTTT. It is translated as CASSSHQGSYNSPLHF. Drawing the rest from reference TRBV28 and TRBJ1-6, the complete variable domain is DVKVTQSSRYLVKRTGEKVFLECVQDMDHENMFWYRQDPGLGLRLIYFSYDVKMKEKGDIPEGYSVSREKKERFSLILESASTNQTSMYLCASSSHQGSYNSPLHFGNGTRLTVT.

Remarks on this clonotype: It may be a read error: a sequence one base away is much more abundant. The CDR3 does not end in the conserved phenylalanine or tryptophan, so this is likely a read error. V and J are TRBV24-1 and TRBJ1-1; possible D gene TRBD1, 6 bases. The CDR3 runs to 13 residues. From germline, CDR1 is KGHDR and CDR2 SFDVKD. Trimming stripped 7 bases from V and 3 bases from J, with 11 bases between. The CDR3 loop is CATRDSADTEAFL. CDR3 sequence (DNA): TGTGCCACCAGGGACAGTGCGGACACTGAAGCTTTCCTT.

This clonotype was seen many times. CDR3 nucleotides: TGTGCCACCAGCTCGGTGGACAGCGAAAAACTGTTTTTT. The encoded protein is CATSSVDSEKLFF. The rearrangement links TRBV15 to TRBJ1-4; a possible D gene is TRBD1 (6 bases). The CDR3 is made up of 13 amino acids. The V gene's germline CDR1 is LNHNV and CDR2 YYDKDF (reference sequence). V was shortened by 5 bases and J by 8 bases, with 12 bases between the two germline ends.

This clonotype was detected a few times. J is TRBJ1-6 and V is TRBV14, with D possibly being TRBD1 (6 bases). The CDR3 loop spans 15 amino acids. Per germline, CDR1 SGHDN and CDR2 FVKESK. V was pared by 5 bases and J by 4 bases, with 12 bases between. CDR3 sequence: CASSGTRGYNSPLHF. CDR3 DNA: TGTGCCAGCAGCGGGACAAGGGGATATAATTCACCCCTCCACTTT.

This clonotype was recorded many times. The V gene is TRBV7-2, the J gene TRBJ2-5; D possibly corresponds to TRBD2 (6 bases). This CDR3 contains 15 residues. In germline, CDR1 is SGHTA, CDR2 FQGNSA. V lost 5 bases to trimming and J lost 3 bases, with 16 bases between them. The CDR3, as DNA: TGTGCCAGCAGCCGCTGGTGGGGGGAAGAAGAGACCCAGTACTTC. This gives the protein CASSRWWGEEETQYF.

This clonotype was detected ten times or more. In nucleotides, the CDR3 is TGTGCCAGCAGCTTGGAGGGTTCCATGAACACTGAAGCTTTCTTT. It translates to CASSLEGSMNTEAFF. V and J are TRBV5-5 and TRBJ1-1; D ambiguous. Germline V gene sequence: CDR1 SGHKS, CDR2 YYEKEE (reference sequence). Trimming took off 0 bases at V and 0 bases at J, with 9 bases between the two ends. This CDR3 is built from 15 residues.

This clonotype has at least ten counts. The chain joins TRBV7-9 to TRBJ2-3; D may correspond to TRBD1 or TRBD2 (5 bases each). Deletions cut 5 bases from V and 2 bases from J, with 17 bases between. Looked up from germline, CDR1 is SEHNR and CDR2 is FQNEAQ (reference sequence). CDR3 length equals 16 residues. CDR3 in DNA: TGTGCCAGCAGCGCTCCCGGGACGACATCCACAGATACGCAGTATTTT. Translation: CASSAPGTTSTDTQYF.

This clonotype was counted only a few times. The V gene is TRBV4-2, the J gene TRBJ1-1; no reliable D call. CDR1 and CDR2 (germline): LGHNA, YNFKEQ. Trimming stripped 0 bases from V and 1 base from J, with 9 bases between. The CDR3 loop spans 15 amino acids. This CDR3 reads CASSQERARNTEAFF. The CDR3 nucleotides read TGTGCCAGCAGCCAAGAACGGGCCCGGAACACTGAAGCTTTCTTT.

This clonotype was picked up many times. This sequence joins TRBV11-3 and TRBJ2-2; D not resolved. Trimming stripped 5 bases from V and 0 bases from J, with 16 bases between. This CDR3 has 17 residues. Per the germline V gene, CDR1 is SGHNT and CDR2 is YENEEA. This chain's CDR3 is CASSDPARSANTGELFF. The CDR3 DNA reads TGTGCCAGCAGCGATCCCGCGAGGAGCGCGAACACCGGGGAGCTGTTTTTT.

This clonotype has a count of ten or more. The chain couples TRBV7-9 to TRBJ2-3; TRBD1 agrees at 8 bases. The CDR3 totals 13 residues. V lost 10 bases, J lost 3 bases, and 6 bases stayed unmatched. Germline V gene lookup returns CDR1 SEHNR and CDR2 FQNEAQ (reference sequence). CDR3 bases: TGTGCCATCTTGACAGGGGTGACAGATACGCAGTATTTT. It yields the protein CAILTGVTDTQYF.

The CDR3 region is CASSQEGGLAHGNTIYF. DNA for the CDR3: TGCGCCAGCAGCCAAGAAGGGGGCCTAGCGCACGGAAACACCATATATTTT. This chain connects TRBV4-1 to TRBJ1-3, with 7 bases aligning to TRBD1. The V segment lost 0 bases and the J segment 4 bases; nucleotides outside the gene matches: 9. Germline loops: CDR1 MGHRA, CDR2 YSYEKL. The CDR3 covers 17 residues.

This clonotype was counted between two and nine times. This chain links TRBV27 with TRBJ2-1, with D unclear. Germline V gives CDR1 MNHEY, CDR2 SMNVEV (reference sequence). V was pared by 4 bases and J by 0 bases, with 10 bases between. This CDR3 is built from 15 residues. CDR3 in amino acids: CASSSTKSSYNEQFF. The CDR3 region has the DNA TGTGCCAGCAGTTCCACTAAGAGCTCCTACAATGAGCAGTTCTTC.

This clonotype was recorded many times. The chain is built from TRBV11-2 and TRBJ2-2; 14 positions agree with TRBD2. The V and J ends lost 4 bases and 2 bases, in that order; junction bases with no gene match: 6. Germline lookup yields CDR1 SGHAT and CDR2 FQNNGV. This CDR3 has 18 amino acids. The CDR3 bases are TGTGCCAGCAGCTGGGCGGGACTAGCGGGAGACAACACCGGGGAGCTGTTTTTT. Protein product: CASSWAGLAGDNTGELFF.

The J gene is TRBJ1-4, the V gene TRBV6-1; D is possibly TRBD1 (6 bases). V gave up 1 base and J gave up 4 bases, with 10 bases separating them. Per the germline V gene, CDR1 is MNHNS and CDR2 is SASEGT. This CDR3 has 15 amino acids. The CDR3 protein is CASSEGQEYNEKLFF. CDR3 sequence (DNA): TGTGCCAGCAGTGAAGGACAGGAGTATAATGAAAAACTGTTTTTT.

This clonotype was seen more than once but under ten times. This rearrangement joins TRBV29-1 to TRBJ2-5, with 13 bases that match TRBD2. From germline, CDR1 is SQVTM and CDR2 ANQGSEA. This CDR3 comprises 14 residues. Trimming took 4 bases from V and 5 from J; bases not matched to a gene: 4. CDR3 DNA: TGCAGCGTTGGGACTAGCGGGAGTGGGGAGACCCAGTACTTC. Translation gives CSVGTSGSGETQYF.

The rearrangement uses TRBV20-1 and TRBJ1-6; D unresolved. The germline gives CDR1 DFQATT, CDR2 SNEGSKA (reference sequence). The CDR3 spans 14 residues. V was cut by 0 bases and J by 6 bases, with 9 bases left in between. CDR3 amino acids: CSARDENFNSPLHF. DNA of the CDR3: TGCAGTGCTAGAGATGAGAACTTTAATTCACCCCTCCACTTT.